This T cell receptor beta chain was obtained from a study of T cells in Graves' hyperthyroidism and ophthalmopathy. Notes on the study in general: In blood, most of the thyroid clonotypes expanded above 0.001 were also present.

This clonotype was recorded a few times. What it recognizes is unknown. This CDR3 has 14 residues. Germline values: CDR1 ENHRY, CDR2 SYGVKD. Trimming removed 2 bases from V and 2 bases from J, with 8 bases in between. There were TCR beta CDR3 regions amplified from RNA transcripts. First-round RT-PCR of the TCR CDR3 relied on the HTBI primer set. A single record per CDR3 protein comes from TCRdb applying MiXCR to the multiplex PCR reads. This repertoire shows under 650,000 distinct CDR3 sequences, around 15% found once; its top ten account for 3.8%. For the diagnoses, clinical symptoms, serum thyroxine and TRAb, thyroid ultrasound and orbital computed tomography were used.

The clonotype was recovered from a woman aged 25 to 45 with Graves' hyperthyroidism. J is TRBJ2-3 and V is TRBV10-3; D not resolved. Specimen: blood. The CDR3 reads CAISEVQITDTQYF. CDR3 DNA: TGTGCCATCAGTGAGGTGCAGATCACAGATACGCAGTATTTT.